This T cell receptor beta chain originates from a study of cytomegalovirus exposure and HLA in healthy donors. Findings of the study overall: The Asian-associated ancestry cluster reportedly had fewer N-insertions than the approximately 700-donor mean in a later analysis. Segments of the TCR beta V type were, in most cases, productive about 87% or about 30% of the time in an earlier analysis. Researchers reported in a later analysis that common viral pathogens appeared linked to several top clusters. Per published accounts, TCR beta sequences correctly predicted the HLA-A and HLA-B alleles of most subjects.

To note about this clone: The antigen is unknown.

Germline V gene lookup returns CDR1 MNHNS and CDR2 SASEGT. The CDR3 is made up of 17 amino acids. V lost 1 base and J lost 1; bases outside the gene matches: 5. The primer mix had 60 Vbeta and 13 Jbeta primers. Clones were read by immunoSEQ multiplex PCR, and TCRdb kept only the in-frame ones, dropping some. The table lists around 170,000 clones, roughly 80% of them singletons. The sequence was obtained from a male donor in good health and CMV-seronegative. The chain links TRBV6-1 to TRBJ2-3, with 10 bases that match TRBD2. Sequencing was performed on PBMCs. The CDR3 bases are TGTGCCAGCAGTGAAGATAGCGGGGGGCGGGGCACAGATACGCAGTATTTT. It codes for CASSEDSGGRGTDTQYF.